This T cell receptor beta chain emerged from a study of human T cells and chemical hapten exposure. Looking at the study overall: From small differences in pooled library volume came most of the variation in per-sample TCR yields. Findings and limits, study-wide: Counts of TCRs above 1 in 1000 frequency stayed unchanged with DPC sensitization.

Unfractionated whole blood yielded the extracted total RNA. Unique molecular identifiers were affixed to discrete cDNA molecules within the library. In the original workflow: From approximately 25,000 to 650,000 TCRs were found per sample, with a median of 95,638. TCRdb re-called the reads through MiXCR, storing one row per CDR3 protein. For this entry, the V and J calls and clone size follow TCRdb and not the study's own pipeline. The sample has more than 3,000 distinct CDR3 sequences, about 47% seen once; the top ten hold roughly a tenth. This clonotype was counted between two and nine times. The target antigen is unknown. The germline gives CDR1 SNHLY, CDR2 FYNNEI. CDR3 length: 14 residues. V was clipped by 5 bases and J by 6 bases; unmatched bases: 8.

The clonotype comes from a human donor who had alopecia or was a healthy volunteer (not recorded which). Some clones in this sample may be carry-over from other donors' samples. This table probably holds off-target reads from a library built for another chain. Sequenced input: whole blood. The rearrangement joins TRBV2 to TRBJ2-7; the match to TRBD1 covers 9 bases. Here the CDR3 reads CASSRTGGAAEQYF. Written as DNA, the CDR3 is TGTGCCAGCAGTCGAACAGGGGGCGCGGCCGAGCAGTACTTC.